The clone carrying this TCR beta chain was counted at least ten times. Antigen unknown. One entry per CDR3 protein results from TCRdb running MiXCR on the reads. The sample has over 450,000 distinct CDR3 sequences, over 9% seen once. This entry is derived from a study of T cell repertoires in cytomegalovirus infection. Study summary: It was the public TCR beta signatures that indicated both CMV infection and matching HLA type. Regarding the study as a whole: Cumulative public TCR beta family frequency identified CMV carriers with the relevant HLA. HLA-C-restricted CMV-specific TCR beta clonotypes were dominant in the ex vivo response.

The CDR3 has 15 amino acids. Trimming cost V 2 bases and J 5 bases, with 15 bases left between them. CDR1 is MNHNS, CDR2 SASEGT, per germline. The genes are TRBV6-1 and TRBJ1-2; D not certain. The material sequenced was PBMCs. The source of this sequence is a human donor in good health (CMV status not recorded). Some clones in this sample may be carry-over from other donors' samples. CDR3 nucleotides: TGTGCCAGCAGTGAACCCGGACGGAACCCTTATGGCTACACCTTC. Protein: CASSEPGRNPYGYTF.